This T cell receptor (beta chain) was sequenced during a study of T cell changes during pregnancy in multiple sclerosis. Produced via immunoSEQ multiplex PCR; TCRdb's table is partial and in-frame only. The sample has 35,000 to 55,000 clones; around 90% are singletons. Germline V gene sequence: CDR1 SGHNT, CDR2 YENEEA. The length of the CDR3 is 13 residues. Losses at the gene ends were 5 bases for V and 7 bases for J; bases not matched to a gene: 7. The sequence came from a female donor in good health, enrolled as a control in a pregnancy study. The source material was peripheral blood, sampled in the second trimester of pregnancy. This chain joins TRBV11-3 and TRBJ1-2, with TRBD1 identical over 7 bases. In nucleotides, the CDR3 is TGTGCCAGCAGCGCTATAACAGGGGTTGGCTACACCTTC. Translation gives CASSAITGVGYTF.